The 26 T cell receptor beta chains listed next were all sequenced from one sample in a study of blood T cells in healthy people across ages. Together with a sample-barcoded 5' primer, a J-beta primer mix was included in a second PCR lasting about 6 to 11 cycles. Using its own MiXCR run on the 5' RACE reads, TCRdb lists one record per CDR3 protein. The sample yields around 690,000 distinct CDR3 sequences, under 65% seen once. Sequencing used blood. The receptors derive from a man aged 60 to 69 in good health.

The rearrangement uses TRBV10-3 and TRBJ2-7; the D gene could be TRBD1 or TRBD2 (7 bases each). V was cut by 6 bases and J by 2 bases, with 11 bases left in between. Germline assignment: CDR1 ENHRY and CDR2 SYGVKD. The CDR3 totals 13 residues. The CDR3 is CAIRQGGTYEQYF. CDR3 DNA sequence: TGTGCCATCAGGCAGGGGGGGACCTACGAGCAGTACTTC.

This sequence joins TRBV20-1 and TRBJ2-3; 9 nucleotides align to TRBD2. Germline V gene lookup returns CDR1 DFQATT and CDR2 SNEGSKA (reference sequence). This CDR3 is 16 amino acids long. V lost 0 bases, J lost 4 bases, and 8 bases stayed unmatched. The CDR3 bases are TGCAGTGCTAGAGATTACGCGGGGGGGCAGCCAGATACGCAGTATTTT. Protein product: CSARDYAGGQPDTQYF.

The chain combines TRBV4-2 with TRBJ2-1; 10 nucleotides line up with TRBD2. The V segment lost 0 bases and the J segment 8 bases; nucleotides outside the gene matches: 10. Germline values: CDR1 LGHNA, CDR2 YNFKEQ. This CDR3 contains 17 residues. CDR3 region: CASSQDHSGGSLDEQFF. The DNA for the CDR3 is TGTGCCAGCAGCCAAGACCATAGCGGGGGGTCTCTGGATGAGCAGTTCTTC.

This clonotype has more than one count but fewer than ten. The chain couples TRBV12-3 or TRBV12-4 to TRBJ2-7; 8 bases match TRBD1. J was trimmed by 5 bases and V by 6 bases; bases with no gene match: 15. This CDR3 contains 16 residues. The CDR3 nucleotides are TGTGCCAGCAGCCCACTCAGGGGGCGGATGAGCAACGAGCAGTACTTC. It translates to CASSPLRGRMSNEQYF.

The V and J genes are TRBV21-1 and TRBJ2-3; no DNA check was done on the table's D call, TRBD1. TRBV21-1 is given as a pseudogene. This CDR3 comprises 15 residues. CDR3 protein: CASSKERDRTDTQYF. CDR3 DNA sequence: TGTGCCAGCAGCAAAGAACGGGACCGCACAGATACGCAGTATTTT.

To note about this clonotype: A much larger clonotype is one base distant, so this may be a read error. The chain links TRBV7-9 to TRBJ2-1; the match to TRBD2 covers 10 bases. J was trimmed by 13 bases and V by 0 bases; bases with no gene match: 9. The CDR3 covers 15 residues. Germline V CDR1 and CDR2: SEHNR, FQNEAQ (reference sequence). CDR3 in amino acids: CASSLASGGQETQFF. DNA for the CDR3: TGTGCCAGCAGCTTAGCTAGCGGGGGGCAAGAGACCCAGTTCTTC. Together with reference TRBV7-9 and TRBJ2-1, the CDR3 gives the full variable domain: DTGVSQNPRHKITKRGQNVTFRCDPISEHNRLYWYRQTLGQGPEFLTYFQNEAQLEKSRLLSDRFSAERPKGSFSTLEIQRTEQGDSAMYLCASSLASGGQETQFFGPGTRLTVL.

The chain employs TRBV9 and TRBJ2-3; perhaps TRBD2 as D (7 bases). CDR3 length: 16 residues. The germline gives CDR1 SGDLS, CDR2 YYNGEE. The V end lost 3 bases, the J end lost 2 bases, and 16 bases lay between the germline ends. The CDR3 DNA reads TGTGCCAGCAGCGGGGAGGGGGGGGGCCCCACAGATACGCAGTATTTT. It encodes CASSGEGGGPTDTQYF.

The DNA of the CDR3 is TGTGCCAGCAGCGAGACAGGGGGCGCCGGTAATTCACCCCTCCACTTT. This encodes CASSETGGAGNSPLHF. The chain links TRBV25-1 to TRBJ1-6; 10 bases match TRBD1. Germline V gene data show CDR1 as MGHDK and CDR2 as SYGVNS. With 6 bases clipped from V and 6 bases from J, the junction kept 8 bases outside the gene matches. The length of the CDR3 is 16 residues.

The gene calls are TRBV6-2 or TRBV6-3 and TRBJ2-5, with 11 bases matching TRBD1. The CDR3 has 16 residues. After removal of 7 bases from V and 5 bases from J, the junction contained 12 bases not matched to a gene. Germline V CDR1 and CDR2: MNHEY, SVGEGT. Here the CDR3 DNA reads TGTGCCAGCACCATCACCGGGACAGGGGGTCTGGAGACCCAGTACTTC. Translation: CASTITGTGGLETQYF.

The J gene is TRBJ2-5, the V gene TRBV6-2 or TRBV6-3, with D possibly TRBD1 on 6 matching bases. The ends were cut back, 2 bases at V and 11 bases at J, with 12 bases in the middle. The V gene's germline CDR1 is MNHEY and CDR2 SVGEGT. The CDR3 contains 12 residues. In nucleotides, the CDR3 is TGTGCCAGCAGTTACACAGGGAGCCGGCAGTACTTC. It is translated as CASSYTGSRQYF.

This clonotype has just one count. The chain combines TRBV3-1 with TRBJ2-1; TRBD2 aligns across 13 bases. J lost 0 bases, V lost 2 bases, and 4 bases had no gene match. This CDR3 region has 18 residues. CDR1 and CDR2 from the germline V gene are LGHDT and YNNKEL (reference sequence). The CDR3 nucleotides are TGTGCCAGCAGCCAACGACTAGCGGGGGGACTCTCCTACAATGAGCAGTTCTTC. Its protein is CASSQRLAGGLSYNEQFF.

The chain has TRBV18 and TRBJ1-1, with 8 bases aligning to TRBD1. Trimming removed 5 bases from V and 0 bases from J; junction bases left unmatched: 8. CDR1 is KGHSH, CDR2 LQKENI, per germline. This CDR3 is 16 amino acids long. The CDR3 region has the DNA TGTGCCAGCTCAGCATGGACAGGGTCGGTGAACACTGAAGCTTTCTTT. Amino acid sequence: CASSAWTGSVNTEAFF.

The chain combines TRBV18 with TRBJ2-7; D possibly uses TRBD1 or TRBD2 (5 bases each). In germline, CDR1 is KGHSH, CDR2 LQKENI. CDR3 size: 14 residues. V lost 3 bases, J lost 7 bases, and 16 bases lay in between. CDR3 region: CASSPGDGYGEQYF. The CDR3 region has the DNA TGTGCCAGCTCACCCGGGGACGGCTACGGGGAGCAGTACTTC.

The sample holds one count of this clonotype. The chain has TRBV4-2 and TRBJ1-2, with D unresolved. The CDR3 has 15 amino acids. CDR1 is LGHNA and CDR2 is YNFKEQ in the germline V gene. Trimming stripped 4 bases from V and 4 bases from J, with 16 bases between. CDR3 protein: CASSLPSDVLYGYTF. The CDR3 nucleotides are TGTGCCAGCAGCCTACCTTCGGACGTTCTCTATGGCTACACCTTC.

V and J are TRBV15 and TRBJ2-5, with TRBD2 matching over 13 bases. The CDR3 covers 17 residues. V shed 6 bases, J shed 0 bases, and the junction held 7 bases outside the gene matches. Germline V gene data show CDR1 as LNHNV and CDR2 as YYDKDF (reference sequence). The CDR3 loop reads CATRVGTSGNHQETQYF. As DNA, the CDR3 is TGTGCCACCAGAGTTGGGACTAGCGGGAATCACCAAGAGACCCAGTACTTC. The variable domain in full, completed from reference TRBV15 and TRBJ2-5, reads DAMVIQNPRYQVTQFGKPVTLSCSQTLNHNVMYWYQQKSSQAPKLLFHYYDKDFNNEADTPDNFQSRRPNTSFCFLDIRSPGLGDTAMYLCATRVGTSGNHQETQYFGPGTRLLVL.

This clonotype occurred a few times. The chain has TRBV20-1 and TRBJ2-7, with 7 bases that match TRBD1. CDR1 DFQATT and CDR2 SNEGSKA come from the germline V gene (reference sequence). The V and J ends lost 5 bases and 2 bases, in that order; junction bases with no gene match: 6. CDR3 size: 13 residues. The DNA for the CDR3 is TGCAGTGCTCCGGACAGGAGCACCTACGAGCAGTACTTC. Its translation: CSAPDRSTYEQYF.

On this clonotype itself: One end of the junction does not line up with germline, which may come from a read error. This rearrangement joins TRBV4-2 to TRBJ2-1, with 11 bases matching TRBD2. Germline V gives CDR1 LGHNA, CDR2 YNFKEQ. This CDR3 has 15 residues. The CDR3 reads CASNQLAGGYNEQFF. DNA for the CDR3: TGTGCCAGCAACCAATTAGCGGGGGGGTACAATGAGCAGTTCTTC.

This chain links TRBV4-2 with TRBJ1-3; tentative D call: TRBD1 (5 bases). Germline assignment: CDR1 LGHNA and CDR2 YNFKEQ. The CDR3 runs to 17 residues. V lost 0 bases, J lost 0 bases, and 12 bases lay in between. The CDR3 loop reads CASSQEGGGASGNTIYF. As DNA, the CDR3 is TGTGCCAGCAGCCAAGAAGGAGGCGGGGCCTCTGGAAACACCATATATTTT.

This clonotype was observed once. The CDR3 coding sequence is TGTGCCAGCGTCAGGGGTCAAGAGACCCAGTACTTC. Translating it yields CASVRGQETQYF. The chain joins TRBV2 to TRBJ2-5; weak D call: TRBD1 (6 bases). V was shortened by 8 bases and J by 2 bases, with 9 bases between the two germline ends. Germline V CDR1 and CDR2: SNHLY, FYNNEI. This CDR3 spans 12 amino acids.

The chain has TRBV10-3 and TRBJ2-3; TRBD2 aligns across 11 bases. Germline values: CDR1 ENHRY, CDR2 SYGVKD. This CDR3 comprises 15 residues. The ends lost 6 bases at V and 3 bases at J; junction bases unmatched: 5. This chain's CDR3 is CAISLAGGVTDTQYF. CDR3 DNA sequence: TGTGCCATCAGCCTAGCGGGGGGCGTGACAGATACGCAGTATTTT.

This clonotype was seen more than once but under ten times. The chain recombines TRBV3-1 with TRBJ1-2; D call uncertain. Germline V CDR1 and CDR2: LGHDT, YNNKEL (reference sequence). The CDR3 has 13 residues. Trimming shortened V by 4 bases and J by 3 bases, and 9 bases separated the two germline ends. This CDR3 reads CASSPSQHYGYTF. CDR3 in DNA: TGTGCCAGCAGCCCGTCACAGCACTATGGCTACACCTTC.

This chain connects TRBV20-1 to TRBJ2-3, with 15 positions matching TRBD2. Germline V lookup: CDR1 DFQATT, CDR2 SNEGSKA (reference sequence). The CDR3 length is 17 residues. The V gene end was trimmed by 5 bases and the J gene end by 7 bases; junction bases not matched to a gene: 13. DNA of the CDR3: TGCAGTGCTCGCTCCCCGGGACTAGCGGGGGGAATGAATACGCAGTATTTT. This translates into CSARSPGLAGGMNTQYF.

The V gene is TRBV7-9, the J gene TRBJ2-6; D gene uncertain. This CDR3 contains 17 residues. Germline V gene lookup returns CDR1 SEHNR and CDR2 FQNEAQ (reference sequence). The germline V and J ends were trimmed by 5 bases and 4 bases, with 18 bases remaining between them. The CDR3 sequence: CASSPSAHFSGANVLTF. For the CDR3, the DNA is TGTGCCAGCAGCCCCTCGGCACATTTCTCCGGGGCCAACGTCCTGACTTTC.

The chain is built from TRBV4-1 and TRBJ2-5; possibly TRBD1 or TRBD2 for D (5 bases each). There are 17 residues in the CDR3. Trimming left V 0 bases short and J 4 bases short, with 18 bases between. Germline CDR1 is MGHRA and CDR2 is YSYEKL. CDR3 protein: CASSQEGGRTGRETQYF. CDR3 nucleotide sequence: TGCGCCAGCAGCCAAGAGGGTGGCAGAACGGGACGAGAGACCCAGTACTTC.

This clonotype showed up just a few times. This chain joins TRBV3-1 and TRBJ2-5; D is undetermined. V was cut by 0 bases and J by 4 bases, with 6 bases left in between. Germline CDR1 reads LGHDT; CDR2 reads YNNKEL (reference sequence). CDR3 size: 13 residues. CDR3 sequence reads: CASSQDHGETQYF. In DNA, the CDR3 is TGTGCCAGCAGCCAAGATCATGGAGAGACCCAGTACTTC.

This clonotype was recorded a few times. The J gene is TRBJ2-7, the V gene TRBV7-9, with D perhaps assigned TRBD1 or TRBD2 (5 bases each). Per the germline V gene, CDR1 is SEHNR and CDR2 is FQNEAQ (reference sequence). V gave up 1 base and J gave up 6 bases, with 7 bases separating them. The CDR3 spans 12 residues. CDR3 nucleotide sequence: TGTGCCAGCAGCTTAGGAGGGGCCGAGCAGTACTTC. This sequence encodes CASSLGGAEQYF.